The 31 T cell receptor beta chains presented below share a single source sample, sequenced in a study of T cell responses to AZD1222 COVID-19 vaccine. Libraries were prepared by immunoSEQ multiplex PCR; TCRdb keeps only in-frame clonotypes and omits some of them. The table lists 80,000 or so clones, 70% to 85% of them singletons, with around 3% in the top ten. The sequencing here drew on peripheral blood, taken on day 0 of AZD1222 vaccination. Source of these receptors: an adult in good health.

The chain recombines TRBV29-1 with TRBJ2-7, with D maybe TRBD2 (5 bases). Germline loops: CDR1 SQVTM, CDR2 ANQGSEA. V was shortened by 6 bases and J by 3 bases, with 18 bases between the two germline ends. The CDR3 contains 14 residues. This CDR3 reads CSVKVRVMDYEQYF. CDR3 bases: TGCAGCGTGAAGGTGCGGGTGATGGACTACGAGCAGTACTTC.

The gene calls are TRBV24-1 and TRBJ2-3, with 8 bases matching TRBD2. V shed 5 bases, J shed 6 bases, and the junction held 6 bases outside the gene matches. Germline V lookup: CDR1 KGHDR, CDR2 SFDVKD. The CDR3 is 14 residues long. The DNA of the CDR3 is TGTGCCACCAGTGGACCGGGGGGGCCTGATACGCAGTATTTT. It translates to CATSGPGGPDTQYF.

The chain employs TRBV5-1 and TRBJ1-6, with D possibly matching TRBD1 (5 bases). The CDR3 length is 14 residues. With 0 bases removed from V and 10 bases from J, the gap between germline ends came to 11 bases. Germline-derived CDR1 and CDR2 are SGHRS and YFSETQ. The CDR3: CASSLAGGFSPLHF. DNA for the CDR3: TGCGCCAGCAGCTTGGCCGGGGGGTTCTCACCCCTCCACTTT.

Written as DNA, the CDR3 is TGTGCCAGCAGTTACTCGGTAGGGGGAGGCACTGAAGCTTTCTTT. Its translation: CASSYSVGGGTEAFF. The rearrangement links TRBV6-5 to TRBJ1-1; D possibly corresponds to TRBD1 (6 bases). Trimming removed 0 bases from V and 4 bases from J, with 12 bases in between. This CDR3 is 15 amino acids long. Germline values: CDR1 MNHEY, CDR2 SVGAGI.

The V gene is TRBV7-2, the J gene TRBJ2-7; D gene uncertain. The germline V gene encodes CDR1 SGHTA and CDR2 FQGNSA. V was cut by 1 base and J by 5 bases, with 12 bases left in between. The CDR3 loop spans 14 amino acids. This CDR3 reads CASSLVDYSDEQYF. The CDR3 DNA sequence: TGTGCCAGCAGCTTAGTAGATTATTCTGACGAGCAGTACTTC.

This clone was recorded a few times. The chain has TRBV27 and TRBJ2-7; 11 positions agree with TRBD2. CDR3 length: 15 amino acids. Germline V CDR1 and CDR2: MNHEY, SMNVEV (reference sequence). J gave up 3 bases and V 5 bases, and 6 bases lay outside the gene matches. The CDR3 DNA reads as TGTGCCAGCAGTCTTACTAGCGGGAGCAGCTACGAGCAGTACTTC. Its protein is CASSLTSGSSYEQYF.

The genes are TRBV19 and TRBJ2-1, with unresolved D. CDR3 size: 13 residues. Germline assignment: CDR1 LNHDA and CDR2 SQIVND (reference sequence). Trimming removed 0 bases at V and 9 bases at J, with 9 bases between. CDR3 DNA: TGTGCCAGTAGTATAGATCTGTATGGTGAGCAGTTCTTC. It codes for CASSIDLYGEQFF.

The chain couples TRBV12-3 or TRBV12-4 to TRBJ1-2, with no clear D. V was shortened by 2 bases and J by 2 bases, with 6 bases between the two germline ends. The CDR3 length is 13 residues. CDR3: CASSLSGNYGYTF. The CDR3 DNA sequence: TGTGCCAGCAGTTTATCGGGGAACTATGGCTACACCTTC.

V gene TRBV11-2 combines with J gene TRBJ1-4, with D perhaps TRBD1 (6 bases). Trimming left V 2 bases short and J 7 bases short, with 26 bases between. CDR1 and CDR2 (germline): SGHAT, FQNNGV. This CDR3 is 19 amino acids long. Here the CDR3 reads CASSLRTGEQGGDSEKLFF. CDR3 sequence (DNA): TGTGCCAGCAGCTTACGAACGGGGGAACAGGGCGGGGATTCTGAAAAACTGTTTTTT.

CDR3 coding DNA: TGTGCCAGCAGTGCCCGGGGGGGGCTTTACTATAATTCACCCCTCCACTTT. Translating gives CASSARGGLYYNSPLHF. The chain links TRBV5-5 to TRBJ1-6; D possibly corresponds to TRBD1 (6 bases). Germline V CDR1 and CDR2: SGHKS, YYEKEE (reference sequence). The CDR3 contains 17 residues. V was pared by 5 bases and J by 3 bases, with 18 bases between.

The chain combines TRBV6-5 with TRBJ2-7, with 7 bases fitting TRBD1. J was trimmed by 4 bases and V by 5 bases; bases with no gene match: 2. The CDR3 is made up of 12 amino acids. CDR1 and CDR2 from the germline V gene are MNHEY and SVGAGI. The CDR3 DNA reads TGTGCCAGCAGTCGACAGGGTTACGAGCAGTACTTC. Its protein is CASSRQGYEQYF.

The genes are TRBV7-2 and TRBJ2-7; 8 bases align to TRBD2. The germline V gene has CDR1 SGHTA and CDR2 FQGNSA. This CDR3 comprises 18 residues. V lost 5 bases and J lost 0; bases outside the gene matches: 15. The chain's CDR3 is CASSPLLAAKKSSYEQYF. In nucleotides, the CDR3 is TGTGCCAGCAGCCCACTACTAGCGGCCAAAAAGAGCTCCTACGAGCAGTACTTC. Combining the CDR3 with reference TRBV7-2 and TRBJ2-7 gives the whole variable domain GAGVSQSPSNKVTEKGKDVELRCDPISGHTALYWYRQSLGQGLEFLIYFQGNSAPDKSGLPSDRFSAERTGGSVSTLTIQRTQQEDSAVYLCASSPLLAAKKSSYEQYFGPGTRLTVT.

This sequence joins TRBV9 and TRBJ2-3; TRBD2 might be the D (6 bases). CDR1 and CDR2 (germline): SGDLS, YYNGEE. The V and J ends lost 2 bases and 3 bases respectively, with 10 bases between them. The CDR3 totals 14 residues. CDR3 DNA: TGTGCCAGCAGCGTGCGCGGGGAAACAGATACGCAGTATTTT. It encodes CASSVRGETDTQYF. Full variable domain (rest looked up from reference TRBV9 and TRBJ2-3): DSGVTQTPKHLITATGQRVTLRCSPRSGDLSVYWYQQSLDQGLQFLIQYYNGEERAKGNILERFSAQQFPDLHSELNLSSLELGDSALYFCASSVRGETDTQYFGPGTRLTVL.

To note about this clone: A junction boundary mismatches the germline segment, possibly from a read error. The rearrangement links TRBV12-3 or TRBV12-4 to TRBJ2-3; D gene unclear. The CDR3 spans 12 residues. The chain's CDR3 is CASRLVADTQYF. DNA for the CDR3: TGTGCCAGCAGATTAGTGGCAGATACGCAGTATTTT.

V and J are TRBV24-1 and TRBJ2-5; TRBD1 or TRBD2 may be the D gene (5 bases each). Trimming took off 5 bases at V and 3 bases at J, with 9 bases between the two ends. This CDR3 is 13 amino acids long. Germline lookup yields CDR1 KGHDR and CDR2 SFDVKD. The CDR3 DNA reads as TGTGCCACCAGTGGGGGACGAGAAGAGACCCAGTACTTC. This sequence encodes CATSGGREETQYF.

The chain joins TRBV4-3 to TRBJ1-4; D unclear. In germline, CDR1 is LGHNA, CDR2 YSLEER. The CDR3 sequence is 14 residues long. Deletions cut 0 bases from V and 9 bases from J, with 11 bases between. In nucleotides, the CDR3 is TGCGCCAGCAGCCAAGATAGAAAACAGAAAAAACTGTTTTTT. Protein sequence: CASSQDRKQKKLFF.

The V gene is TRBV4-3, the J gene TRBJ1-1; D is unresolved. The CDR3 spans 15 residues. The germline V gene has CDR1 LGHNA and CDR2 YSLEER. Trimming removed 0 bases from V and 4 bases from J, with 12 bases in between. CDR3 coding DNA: TGCGCCAGCAGCCAAGAACCCCTGACTGCCACTGAAGCTTTCTTT. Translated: CASSQEPLTATEAFF.

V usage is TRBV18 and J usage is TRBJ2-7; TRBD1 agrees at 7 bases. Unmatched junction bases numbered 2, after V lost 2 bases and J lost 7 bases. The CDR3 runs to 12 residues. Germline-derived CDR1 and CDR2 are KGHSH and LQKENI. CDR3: CASSPDRDEQYF. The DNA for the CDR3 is TGTGCCAGCTCACCAGACAGGGATGAGCAGTACTTC.

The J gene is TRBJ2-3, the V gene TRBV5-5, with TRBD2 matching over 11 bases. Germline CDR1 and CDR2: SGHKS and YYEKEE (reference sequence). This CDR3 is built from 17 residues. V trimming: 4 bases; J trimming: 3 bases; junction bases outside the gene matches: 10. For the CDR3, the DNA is TGTGCCAGCAGCCCTCGGGGTAGCGGGGGGGCTACAGATACGCAGTATTTT. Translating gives CASSPRGSGGATDTQYF.

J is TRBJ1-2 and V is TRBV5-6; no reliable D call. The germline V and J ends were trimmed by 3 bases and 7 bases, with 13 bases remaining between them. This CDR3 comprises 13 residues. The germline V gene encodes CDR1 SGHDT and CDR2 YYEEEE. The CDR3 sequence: CASSWTEVPGYTF. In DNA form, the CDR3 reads TGTGCCAGCAGCTGGACCGAGGTTCCTGGCTACACCTTC.

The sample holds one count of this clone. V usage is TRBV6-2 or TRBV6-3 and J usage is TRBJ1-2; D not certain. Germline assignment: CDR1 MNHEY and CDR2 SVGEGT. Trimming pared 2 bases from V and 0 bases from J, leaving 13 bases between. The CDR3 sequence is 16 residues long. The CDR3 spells CASSYVGNRANYGYTF. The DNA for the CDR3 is TGTGCCAGCAGTTACGTAGGCAACCGGGCTAACTATGGCTACACCTTC.

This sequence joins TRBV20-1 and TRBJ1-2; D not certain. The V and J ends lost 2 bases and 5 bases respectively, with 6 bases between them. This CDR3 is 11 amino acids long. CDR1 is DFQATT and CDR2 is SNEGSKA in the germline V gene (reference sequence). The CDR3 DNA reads TGCAGTGCTAGACAACAGTATGGCTACACCTTC. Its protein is CSARQQYGYTF.

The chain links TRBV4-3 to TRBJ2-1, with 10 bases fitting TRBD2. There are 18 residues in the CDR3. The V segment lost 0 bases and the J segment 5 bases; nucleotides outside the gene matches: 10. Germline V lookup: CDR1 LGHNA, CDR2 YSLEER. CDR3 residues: CASSQDGPGLADDNEQFF. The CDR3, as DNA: TGCGCCAGCAGCCAAGATGGCCCCGGACTAGCGGACGACAATGAGCAGTTCTTC.

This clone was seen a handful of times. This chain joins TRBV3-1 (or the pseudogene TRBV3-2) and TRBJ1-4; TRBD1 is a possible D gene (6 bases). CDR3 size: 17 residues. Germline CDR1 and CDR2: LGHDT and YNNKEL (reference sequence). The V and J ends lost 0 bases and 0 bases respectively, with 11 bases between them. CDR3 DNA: TGTGCCAGCAGCCAAGATCTGGACAGCGCAACTAATGAAAAACTGTTTTTT. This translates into CASSQDLDSATNEKLFF.

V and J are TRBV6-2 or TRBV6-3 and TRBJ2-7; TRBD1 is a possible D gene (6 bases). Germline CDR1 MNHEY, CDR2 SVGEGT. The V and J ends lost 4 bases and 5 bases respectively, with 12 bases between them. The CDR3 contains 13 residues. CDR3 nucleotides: TGTGCCAGCAGTTCAGGACAGTACCACGAGCAGTACTTC. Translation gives CASSSGQYHEQYF.

CDR3: CASTHFKGRMNTEAFF. In DNA form, the CDR3 reads TGTGCCAGCACCCACTTCAAGGGGCGCATGAACACTGAAGCTTTCTTT. The chain employs TRBV5-6 and TRBJ1-1, with D tentatively TRBD1 (5 bases). V was shortened by 6 bases and J by 0 bases, with 18 bases between the two germline ends. The CDR3 is 16 amino acids. Germline V lookup: CDR1 SGHDT, CDR2 YYEEEE.

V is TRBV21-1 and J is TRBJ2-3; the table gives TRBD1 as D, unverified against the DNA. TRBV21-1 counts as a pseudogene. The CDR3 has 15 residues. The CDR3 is CASSRGQPSTDTQYF. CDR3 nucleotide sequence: TGTGCCAGCAGCAGGGGACAGCCTAGCACAGATACGCAGTATTTT.

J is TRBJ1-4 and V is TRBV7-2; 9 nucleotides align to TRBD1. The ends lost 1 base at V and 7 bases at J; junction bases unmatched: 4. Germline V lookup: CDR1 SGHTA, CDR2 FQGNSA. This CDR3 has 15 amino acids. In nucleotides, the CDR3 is TGTGCCAGCAGCTTAGACAGGGGGCGCGGTGAAAAACTGTTTTTT. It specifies CASSLDRGRGEKLFF.

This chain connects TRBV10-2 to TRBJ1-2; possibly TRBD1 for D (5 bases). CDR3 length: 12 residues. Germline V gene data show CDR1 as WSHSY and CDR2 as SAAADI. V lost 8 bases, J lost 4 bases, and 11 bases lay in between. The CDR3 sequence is CASGAGSYGYTF. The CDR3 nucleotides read TGCGCCAGCGGGGCGGGGAGCTATGGCTACACCTTC.

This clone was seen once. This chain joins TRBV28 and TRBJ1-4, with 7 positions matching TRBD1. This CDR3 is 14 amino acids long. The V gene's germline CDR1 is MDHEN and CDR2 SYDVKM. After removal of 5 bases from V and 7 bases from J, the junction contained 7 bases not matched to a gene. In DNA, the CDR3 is TGTGCCAGCAGTACAACAGGGGAAGGTGAAAAACTGTTTTTT. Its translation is CASSTTGEGEKLFF.

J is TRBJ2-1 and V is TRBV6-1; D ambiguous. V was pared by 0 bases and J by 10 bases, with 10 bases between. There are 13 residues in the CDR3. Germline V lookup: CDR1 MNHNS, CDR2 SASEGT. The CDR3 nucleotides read TGTGCCAGCAGTGAAGCGCCGGTGATCGAGCAGTTCTTC. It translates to CASSEAPVIEQFF.